This T cell receptor beta chain was obtained from a study of glioma-infiltrating T cells after dendritic cell vaccination. With 3 bases clipped from V and 0 bases from J, the junction kept 4 bases outside the gene matches. The CDR3 is 15 residues long. The germline V gene has CDR1 MNHEY and CDR2 SMNVEV (reference sequence). Indicated time point: after dendritic cell vaccination, including at tumor progression/relapse. All glioblastoma patients lacked an isocitrate dehydrogenase mutation. TCRdb's table, derived via immunoSEQ multiplex PCR, lists solely in-frame clones and lacks some. The sample has roughly 100,000 clones; roughly four fifths are singletons.

The chain combines TRBV27 with TRBJ2-7, with 8 bases lining up with TRBD1. The material was blood, obtained after dendritic cell vaccination. The source is a human donor with glioblastoma. The CDR3 region is CASSFQGAYSYEQYF. The CDR3, as DNA: TGTGCCAGCAGTTTTCAGGGGGCTTACTCCTACGAGCAGTACTTC.